One and the same sample provided the 18 T cell receptor beta chains below, sequenced in a study of blood T cell repertoires in COVID-19. Profiled with immunoSEQ multiplex PCR; TCRdb holds only in-frame clones, not every one. This table holds approximately 60,000 clones, roughly 92% found once. The sample was peripheral blood. Every receptor here comes from a man aged 65 to 79 with active COVID-19.

V gene TRBV5-5 combines with J gene TRBJ2-5, with D hard to call. Between the trimmed V and J ends, which lost 1 base and 1 base, there was a span of 8 bases. From germline, CDR1 is SGHKS and CDR2 YYEKEE (reference sequence). The CDR3 consists of 14 residues. The CDR3 loop reads CASSLSSGQETQYF. CDR3 DNA sequence: TGTGCCAGCAGCTTGTCGTCAGGCCAAGAGACCCAGTACTTC.

V and J are TRBV2 and TRBJ2-5; the D gene is possibly TRBD2 (5 bases). The ends were cut back, 4 bases at V and 3 bases at J, with 9 bases in the middle. CDR3 length: 13 amino acids. CDR1 and CDR2 (germline): SNHLY, FYNNEI. CDR3 residues: CASSVEVKETQYF. In DNA, the CDR3 is TGTGCCAGCAGTGTGGAGGTAAAAGAGACCCAGTACTTC.

The J gene is TRBJ2-7, the V gene TRBV6-5; D is perhaps TRBD1 (5 bases). Germline CDR1 reads MNHEY; CDR2 reads SVGAGI. V was trimmed by 10 bases and J by 1 base, leaving 11 bases between them. The CDR3 sequence is 12 residues long. CDR3 bases: TGTGCCATTCAGACAGATTCCTACGAGCAGTACTTC. Translating gives CAIQTDSYEQYF.

The chain couples TRBV6-5 to TRBJ1-5; D is perhaps TRBD1 (6 bases). In germline, CDR1 is MNHEY, CDR2 SVGAGI. This CDR3 contains 15 residues. V was shortened by 6 bases and J by 0 bases, with 12 bases between the two germline ends. CDR3 loop: CASRDTGYSNQPQHF. The CDR3 coding sequence is TGTGCCAGCAGAGATACAGGGTATAGCAATCAGCCCCAGCATTTT.

The rearrangement joins TRBV7-8 to TRBJ1-6; D is unclear. The germline V gene has CDR1 SGHVS and CDR2 FQNEAQ. CDR3 size: 12 residues. V lost 5 bases, J lost 7 bases, and 6 bases lay in between. In DNA, the CDR3 is TGTGCCAGCAGCCCCGTAAATTCACCCCTCCACTTT. Translation: CASSPVNSPLHF.

The CDR3 here is CASSLRGLAGGFNTDTQYF. The DNA for the CDR3 is TGCGCCAGCAGCTTGCGGGGACTCGCGGGGGGGTTTAACACAGATACGCAGTATTTT. The chain carries TRBV5-1 and TRBJ2-3, with 9 bases aligning to TRBD2. Germline V lookup: CDR1 SGHRS, CDR2 YFSETQ. This CDR3 has 19 amino acids. The ends lost 1 base at V and 2 bases at J; junction bases unmatched: 14.

V usage is TRBV5-1 and J usage is TRBJ1-5; maybe TRBD1 (5 bases). V was cut by 0 bases and J by 2 bases, with 9 bases left in between. The CDR3 loop spans 15 amino acids. In germline, CDR1 is SGHRS, CDR2 YFSETQ. The CDR3 loop is CASSLETGGNQPQHF. As DNA, the CDR3 is TGCGCCAGCAGCTTGGAAACAGGAGGCAATCAGCCCCAGCATTTT.

V and J are TRBV10-3 and TRBJ2-6; D not certain. CDR3 length equals 15 residues. Looked up from germline, CDR1 is ENHRY and CDR2 is SYGVKD. With 2 bases removed from V and 0 bases from J, the gap between germline ends came to 5 bases. CDR3 nucleotides: TGTGCCATCAGTGAGCGTCCCTCTGGGGCCAACGTCCTGACTTTC. Amino acids: CAISERPSGANVLTF.

The rearrangement joins TRBV6-1 to TRBJ1-1, with D uncertain. The CDR3 length is 12 residues. V lost 2 bases to trimming and J lost 4 bases, with 5 bases between them. Germline V gene data show CDR1 as MNHNS and CDR2 as SASEGT. The CDR3 sequence is CASSEWPTEAFF. The CDR3, as DNA: TGTGCCAGCAGTGAATGGCCCACTGAAGCTTTCTTT.

V usage is TRBV6-5 and J usage is TRBJ2-3; 9 nucleotides line up with TRBD2. CDR3 size: 14 residues. The germline V gene has CDR1 MNHEY and CDR2 SVGAGI. Germline trimming cut 5 bases from V and 2 bases from J; bases unmatched to any gene: 2. The CDR3 coding sequence is TGTGCCAGCAGTAGCGGGGGGTCCACAGATACGCAGTATTTT. It encodes CASSSGGSTDTQYF.

Comments on this clone: The junction departs from germline at one end; a sequencing error may be responsible. The rearrangement joins TRBV7-7 to TRBJ2-5; 13 bases agree with TRBD2. This CDR3 comprises 15 residues. Germline lookup yields CDR1 SSHAT and CDR2 FNYEAQ (reference sequence). The CDR3 nucleotides read TGTGCTATCACGCACACTAGCGGGGGGGAAGAGGCCCAGTACTTC. This translates into CAITHTSGGEEAQYF.

The chain uses TRBV15 and TRBJ1-5; a possible D gene is TRBD1 (6 bases). V was pared by 1 base and J by 0 bases, with 7 bases between. Germline V CDR1 and CDR2: LNHNV, YYDKDF (reference sequence). This CDR3 is 15 amino acids long. CDR3 DNA: TGTGCCACCAGCAGAGTGGACAGTAGCAATCAGCCCCAGCATTTT. This codes for CATSRVDSSNQPQHF. Based on the CDR3 plus reference TRBV15 and TRBJ1-5, the full variable domain is DAMVIQNPRYQVTQFGKPVTLSCSQTLNHNVMYWYQQKSSQAPKLLFHYYDKDFNNEADTPDNFQSRRPNTSFCFLDIRSPGLGDTAMYLCATSRVDSSNQPQHFGDGTRLSIL.

This clone was observed a single time. V usage is TRBV6-6 and J usage is TRBJ1-5; possible D gene TRBD1, 6 bases. The CDR3 is 15 amino acids. Germline CDR1 is MNHNY and CDR2 is SVGAGI (reference sequence). V was cut by 6 bases and J by 2 bases, with 14 bases left in between. In DNA, the CDR3 is TGTGCCAGCAGACACAGGGATCTCGGCAATCAGCCCCAGCATTTT. Protein: CASRHRDLGNQPQHF.

This clone occurred a few times. This chain connects TRBV6-6 to TRBJ1-3; no definite D call. CDR3 length: 16 residues. CDR1 is MNHNY, CDR2 SVGAGI, per germline (reference sequence). Trimming removed 0 bases from V and 3 bases from J, with 12 bases in between. The CDR3 sequence: CASSYSLSGNGNTIYF. The CDR3 bases are TGTGCCAGCAGTTACTCGTTATCGGGGAATGGAAACACCATATATTTT.

The chain carries TRBV5-1 and TRBJ1-5, with D unresolved. Germline V CDR1 and CDR2: SGHRS, YFSETQ. V was clipped by 0 bases and J by 4 bases, with 8 bases between them. The length of the CDR3 is 14 residues. CDR3 coding DNA: TGCGCCAGCAGCTTGGCGGGTATGAATCAGCCCCAGCATTTT. Translated, it gives CASSLAGMNQPQHF.

A single count supports this clone. As DNA, the CDR3 is TGTGCCAGCAGCACGGGACTAGCGGGTGTTTTTGAGCAGTACTTC. Amino acid sequence: CASSTGLAGVFEQYF. The chain has TRBV5-5 and TRBJ2-7, with 12 bases lining up with TRBD2. This CDR3 region has 15 residues. Germline CDR1 and CDR2: SGHKS and YYEKEE (reference sequence). The V segment lost 4 bases and the J segment 7 bases; nucleotides outside the gene matches: 9.

This chain links TRBV7-2 with TRBJ1-5; tentatively, D is TRBD1 (5 bases). V lost 3 bases and J lost 5, with 11 bases in between. Germline CDR1 and CDR2: SGHTA and FQGNSA. The CDR3 is 14 amino acids. CDR3 DNA sequence: TGTGCCAGCAGCTTGAGCAGGGTTGATCAGCCCCAGCATTTT. Its protein product is CASSLSRVDQPQHF.

The genes are TRBV4-3 and TRBJ2-7; 10 bases fit TRBD1. Trimming at V came to 3 bases and at J to 3 bases, leaving 5 bases not matched to a gene. This CDR3 region has 15 residues. Germline V lookup: CDR1 LGHNA, CDR2 YSLEER. The chain's CDR3 is CASSHGQGGFYEQYF. For the CDR3, the DNA is TGCGCCAGCAGCCACGGACAGGGGGGTTTCTACGAGCAGTACTTC.